This paragraph covers one T cell receptor (beta chain) sequence. This sample was taken from a study of blood T cell repertoires in COVID-19. Looking at the study overall: The study drew acute and convalescent COVID-19 samples from the United States, Italy and Spain. PBMCs, B-cell-depleted T cells, or T cells were the source of the cDNA or gDNA that made up the material.

The V gene end was trimmed by 2 bases and the J gene end by 3 bases; junction bases not matched to a gene: 4. The germline V gene has CDR1 MNHEY and CDR2 SVGEGT. The CDR3 runs 15 residues. Study processing details: Counts of nucleated cells, estimated from reference gene primer amplification, were obtained. TCRdb's copy holds only in-frame clones and misses some; the assay was immunoSEQ multiplex PCR. V and J calls and clone size follow that table, whereas D and trimming were derived from the DNA. This sample carries some 150,000 clones, roughly 86% of them seen once, and the ten largest clones take 10%.

The sample comprised peripheral blood. The sequence came from a man over 45 with active or convalescent COVID-19. This chain connects TRBV6-2 or TRBV6-3 to TRBJ2-7; 10 bases line up with TRBD2. The CDR3 bases are TGTGCCAGCAGTTACAGGACTAGCGGAGTCTACGAGCAGTACTTC. This encodes CASSYRTSGVYEQYF.